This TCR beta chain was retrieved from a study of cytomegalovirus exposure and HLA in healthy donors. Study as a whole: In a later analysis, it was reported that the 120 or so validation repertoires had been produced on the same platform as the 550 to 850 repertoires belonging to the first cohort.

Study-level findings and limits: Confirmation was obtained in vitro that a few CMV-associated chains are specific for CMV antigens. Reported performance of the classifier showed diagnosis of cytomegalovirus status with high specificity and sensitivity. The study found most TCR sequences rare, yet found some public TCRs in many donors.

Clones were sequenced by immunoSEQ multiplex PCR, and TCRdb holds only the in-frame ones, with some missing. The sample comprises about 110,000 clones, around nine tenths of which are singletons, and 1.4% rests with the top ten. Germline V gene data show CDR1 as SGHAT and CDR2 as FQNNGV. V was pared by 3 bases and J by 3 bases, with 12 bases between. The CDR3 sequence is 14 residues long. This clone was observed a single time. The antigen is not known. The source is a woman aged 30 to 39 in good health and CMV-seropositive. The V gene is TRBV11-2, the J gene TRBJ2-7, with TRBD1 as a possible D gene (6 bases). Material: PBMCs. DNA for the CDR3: TGTGCCAGCAGCTTTATTGGGGGCATCTACGAGCAGTACTTC. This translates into CASSFIGGIYEQYF.